The text below deals with one TCR beta chain. No antigen is known for it. This entry comes from a study of T-cell memory formation after mild COVID-19. Overall study results and limits: Later expanders leaned CD4+, whereas day 15 to 85 contracting clones were balanced CD4/CD8.

V was cut by 8 bases and J by 5 bases, with 10 bases left in between. CDR3 length equals 11 residues. From germline, CDR1 is SNHLY and CDR2 FYNNEI. TCRdb reprocessed the 5' RACE reads with MiXCR, giving one entry per CDR3 protein. This sample yields about 560,000 distinct CDR3 sequences, of which less than 25% are seen a single time; around 9.2% belongs to the top ten. The TCR sequence derives from an adult woman who had mild COVID-19 (a few samples of this study predate the infection). Cell type and time point are not known. The sample was PBMCs or a T cell subset sorted from them (not recorded which). The chain combines TRBV2 with TRBJ2-7, with a weak D call TRBD1 (5 bases). The CDR3 reads CASFQGNEQYF. The CDR3 nucleotides are TGTGCCAGCTTCCAGGGAAACGAGCAGTACTTC. Variable domain in full (rest from reference TRBV2 and TRBJ2-7): EPEVTQTPSHQVTQMGQEVILRCVPISNHLYFYWYRQILGQKVEFLVSFYNNEISEKSEIFDDQFSVERPDGSNFTLKIRSTKLEDSAMYFCASFQGNEQYFGPGTRLTVT.